A selection of T cell receptor beta chains follows, all from one sample in a study of shared clonotypes between healthy human individuals. The assay was immunoSEQ multiplex PCR, and TCRdb's table has in-frame clones only and misses some. The sample contains approximately 2.5 million clones, 80% to 95% of which appear only once. The sequencing sample was made of naive CD4+ T cells from PBMCs. The receptor source for this set is a man younger than 35 in good health. Some clones in this sample may be carry-over from other donors' samples. CDR3s include the opening cysteine and the closing phenylalanine or tryptophan. D genes are given only for firm matches. Size is omitted from some rows. Given values are once, few, many or a class for expanded clones.

D gene,CDR3 length,J gene,V gene,clone size,CDR3 protein,CDR3 DNA
-,15,TRBJ2-1,TRBV11-2,-,CASSPGLSAHNEQFF,TGTGCCAGCAGCCCCGGACTGTCCGCTCACAATGAGCAGTTCTTC
TRBD1,13,TRBJ1-1,TRBV29-1,-,CSVAGGIRAEAFF,TGCAGCGTGGCAGGGGGCATTAGGGCTGAAGCTTTCTTT
TRBD2,19,TRBJ2-5,TRBV15,-,CATSRDLGFGTGGQETQYF,TGTGCCACCAGCAGAGATCTGGGGTTTGGGACGGGAGGGCAAGAGACCCAGTACTTC
-,13,TRBJ1-6,TRBV7-2,-,CASSLSPNSPLHF,TGTGCCAGCAGCTTGTCGCCCAATTCACCCCTCCACTTT
TRBD1,16,TRBJ2-2,TRBV7-3,-,CASSRDRGFNTGELFF,TGTGCCAGCAGCAGGGACAGGGGGTTTAACACCGGGGAGCTGTTTTTT
-,12,TRBJ1-2,TRBV5-4,-,CASSLVADGYTF,TGTGCCAGCAGCTTAGTCGCAGATGGCTACACCTTC
-,14,TRBJ2-7,TRBV6-5,-,CASTQAKGAYEQYF,TGTGCCAGCACCCAGGCCAAGGGAGCCTACGAGCAGTACTTC
-,13,TRBJ1-1,TRBV11-2,-,CASSLIPQLEAFF,TGTGCCAGCAGCTTAATACCACAGCTTGAAGCTTTCTTT
TRBD1,15,TRBJ1-1,TRBV7-9,few,CASRKTGGAGTEAFF,TGTGCCAGCAGGAAAACAGGGGGCGCGGGGACTGAAGCTTTCTTT
-,12,TRBJ1-1,TRBV2,-,CATGGGMAEAFF,TGTGCCACCGGGGGGGGAATGGCTGAAGCTTTCTTT
-,14,TRBJ2-1,TRBV7-3,once,CASSHRGSYNEQFF,TGTGCCAGCAGCCATCGAGGCTCCTACAATGAGCAGTTCTTC
-,12,TRBJ2-7,TRBV6-1,once,CASSRDFYEQYF,TGTGCCAGCAGTCGGGACTTCTACGAGCAGTACTTC
-,14,TRBJ2-7,TRBV19,-,CASSFPGGVYEQYF,TGTGCCAGTAGTTTCCCCGGGGGCGTCTACGAGCAGTACTTC
-,17,TRBJ2-6,TRBV2,-,CASSGLDGLGGANVLTF,TGTGCCAGCAGTGGTCTGGACGGCCTCGGTGGGGCCAACGTCCTGACTTTC
-,14,TRBJ1-2,TRBV28,-,CASSVGFSNYGYTF,TGTGCCAGCAGCGTCGGATTTTCTAACTATGGCTACACCTTC
TRBD2,16,TRBJ2-7,TRBV29-1,-,CSVADTSGRSSYEQYF,TGCAGCGTTGCGGACACTAGCGGCCGGAGCTCCTACGAGCAGTACTTC
-,15,TRBJ2-1,TRBV5-1,-,CASSFDRGYGNEQFF,TGCGCCAGCAGCTTCGACAGAGGCTATGGCAATGAGCAGTTCTTC
-,15,TRBJ1-4,TRBV5-5,-,CASSFLQTDNEKLFF,TGTGCCAGCAGCTTCCTACAGACTGATAATGAAAAACTGTTTTTT
-,13,TRBJ2-1,TRBV15,-,CATSRSSYNEQFF,TGTGCCACCAGCAGGAGCTCCTACAATGAGCAGTTCTTC
TRBD1,16,TRBJ1-2,TRBV19,-,CASSNNRGRTNYGYTF,TGTGCCAGTAGTAATAACAGGGGGCGGACTAACTATGGCTACACCTTC
-,17,TRBJ1-5,TRBV28,-,CASSFAIGQYSNQPQHF,TGTGCCAGCAGTTTCGCAATCGGACAATATAGCAATCAGCCCCAGCATTTT
-,18,TRBJ2-3,TRBV5-1,-,CASSKDRLAYSRTDTQYF,TGCGCCAGCAGCAAGGACAGACTAGCTTATAGTCGGACAGATACGCAGTATTTT
TRBD2,14,TRBJ2-1,TRBV5-1,-,CASSQGLAGGEQFF,TGCGCCAGCAGCCAGGGACTAGCGGGAGGTGAGCAGTTCTTC
TRBD2,16,TRBJ2-1,TRBV11-2,-,CASSLLSSGSANEQFF,TGTGCCAGCAGCTTATTATCTAGCGGGAGTGCTAATGAGCAGTTCTTC
-,14,TRBJ1-1,TRBV7-8,-,CASSKDRVNTEAFF,TGTGCCAGCAGCAAGGACAGAGTGAACACTGAAGCTTTCTTT
-,15,TRBJ2-2,TRBV7-3,-,CASSSGGLNTGELFF,TGTGCCAGCAGCTCAGGGGGGTTGAACACCGGGGAGCTGTTTTTT
TRBD1,14,TRBJ2-2,TRBV19,-,CASRWDRTGGELFF,TGTGCCAGTAGATGGGACAGGACCGGCGGGGAGCTGTTTTTT
TRBD2,15,TRBJ2-1,TRBV30,-,CAWSVGSGTNNEQFF,TGTGCCTGGAGTGTTGGTAGCGGGACTAACAATGAGCAGTTCTTC
TRBD1,16,TRBJ2-3,TRBV12-5,-,CASQVWAGGVPDTQYF,TGTGCTAGTCAAGTCTGGGCAGGGGGCGTCCCAGATACGCAGTATTTT
TRBD2,18,TRBJ2-3,TRBV11-2,-,CASSFQTSGRFGTDTQYF,TGTGCCAGCAGCTTCCAAACTAGCGGGAGGTTCGGCACAGATACGCAGTATTTT
TRBD1,14,TRBJ2-1,TRBV5-6,-,CASHRDRVSNEQFF,TGTGCCAGCCACCGGGACAGGGTATCCAATGAGCAGTTCTTC
TRBD1,14,TRBJ1-1,TRBV6-5,-,CASSQQGAVTEAFF,TGTGCCAGCAGTCAACAGGGGGCTGTCACTGAAGCTTTCTTT
TRBD2,15,TRBJ2-3,TRBV13,-,CASSSKREGGNTQYF,TGTGCCAGCAGCTCCAAGCGGGAGGGGGGAAATACGCAGTATTTT
TRBD1,15,TRBJ2-7,TRBV7-6,-,CASSLVGTGVSEQYF,TGTGCCAGCAGCTTAGTTGGGACAGGGGTCTCCGAGCAGTACTTC
TRBD1,15,TRBJ1-1,TRBV13,-,CASSLPGQGATEAFF,TGTGCCAGCAGCTTGCCGGGACAGGGGGCCACTGAAGCTTTCTTT
-,14,TRBJ2-3,TRBV7-3,-,CASSWGGSTDTQYF,TGTGCCAGCAGCTGGGGGGGCAGCACAGATACGCAGTATTTT
-,14,TRBJ2-7,TRBV5-1,-,CASSPGTEGTEQYF,TGCGCCAGCAGCCCCGGGACGGAGGGGACAGAACAGTACTTC